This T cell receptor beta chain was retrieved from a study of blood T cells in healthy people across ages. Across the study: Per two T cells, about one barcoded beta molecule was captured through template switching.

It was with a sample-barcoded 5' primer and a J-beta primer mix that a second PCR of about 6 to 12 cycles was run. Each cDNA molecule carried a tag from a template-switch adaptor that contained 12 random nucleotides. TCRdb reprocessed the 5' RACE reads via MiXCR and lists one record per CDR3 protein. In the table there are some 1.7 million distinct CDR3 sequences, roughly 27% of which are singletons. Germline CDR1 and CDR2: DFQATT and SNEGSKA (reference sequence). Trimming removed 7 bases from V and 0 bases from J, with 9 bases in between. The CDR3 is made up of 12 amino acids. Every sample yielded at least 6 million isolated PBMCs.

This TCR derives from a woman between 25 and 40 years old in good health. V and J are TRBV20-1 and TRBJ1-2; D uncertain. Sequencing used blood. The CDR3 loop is CSVKEANYGYTF. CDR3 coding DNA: TGCAGTGTGAAAGAAGCTAACTATGGCTACACCTTC.